The 13 T cell receptor beta chains below come from one sample, sequenced in a study of radiotherapy plus CTLA-4 blockade in lung cancer. Assay: immunoSEQ multiplex PCR; the TCRdb copy retains only in-frame clones and omits some. The repertoire holds about 94,000 clones, with approximately 82% as singletons. Sample: peripheral blood, taken from a patient treated with radiotherapy plus ipilimumab. Receptors were obtained from a human donor with non-small cell lung cancer that progressed on radiotherapy plus ipilimumab.

The genes are TRBV9 and TRBJ2-5, with D perhaps TRBD2 (7 bases). Trimming shortened V by 1 base and J by 5 bases, and 15 bases separated the two germline ends. The V gene's germline CDR1 is SGDLS and CDR2 YYNGEE. The CDR3 is 15 amino acids. CDR3 nucleotides: TGTGCCAGCAGCGTAAGGGGGGAGGGCCTGGAGACCCAGTACTTC. It translates to CASSVRGEGLETQYF.

V and J are TRBV19 and TRBJ1-1; 8 bases line up with TRBD1. The V segment lost 5 bases and the J segment 1 base; nucleotides outside the gene matches: 3. Germline CDR1 reads LNHDA; CDR2 reads SQIVND (reference sequence). The CDR3 totals 14 residues. The CDR3 sequence: CASSLQGGNTEAFF. For the CDR3, the DNA is TGTGCCAGTAGTCTACAGGGGGGGAACACTGAAGCTTTCTTT.

The chain has TRBV11-2 and TRBJ2-5; TRBD2 matches at 7 bases. CDR1 is SGHAT, CDR2 FQNNGV, per germline. V shed 5 bases and J 3 bases; nucleotides not matched to a gene: 6. This CDR3 is built from 14 residues. The CDR3 spells CASSHGLDKETQYF. For the CDR3, the DNA is TGTGCCAGCAGCCACGGACTAGATAAAGAGACCCAGTACTTC.

This chain links TRBV7-3 with TRBJ2-5; 10 nucleotides line up with TRBD2. Germline CDR1 SGHTA, CDR2 FQGTGA. This CDR3 spans 18 amino acids. J was trimmed by 7 bases and V by 5 bases; bases with no gene match: 19. The CDR3 DNA reads as TGTGCCAGCAGCCCCCGAGGGGGCTATAGCGGGAGGTTGGGGACCCAGTACTTC. Encoded protein: CASSPRGGYSGRLGTQYF.

In this sample, this clone turned up once. V gene TRBV19 combines with J gene TRBJ2-3; TRBD2 matches at 7 bases. The CDR3 spans 16 residues. CDR1 and CDR2 from the germline V gene are LNHDA and SQIVND (reference sequence). V shed 2 bases and J 0 bases; nucleotides not matched to a gene: 5. The DNA of the CDR3 is TGTGCCAGTAGTATACGGGCTAGCGGAAGCACAGATACGCAGTATTTT. Encoded protein: CASSIRASGSTDTQYF.

On this clone: A single base separates this from a much larger clone, so it may be a read error. This same CDR3 is encoded by further DNA sequences in the sample. The rearrangement uses TRBV2 and TRBJ1-5, with D tentatively TRBD1 (5 bases). CDR1 and CDR2 (germline): SNHLY, FYNNEI. V dropped 5 bases and J dropped 4 bases, with 9 bases sitting between them. The CDR3 extends over 13 amino acids. The CDR3 spells CASSWDGNQPQHF. CDR3 sequence (DNA): TGTGCCAGCAGTTGGGACGGGAATCAGCCCCAGCATTTT.

This clone is a singleton in its sample. The V call is TRBV4-2, the J call TRBJ2-1, with 7 bases lining up with TRBD2. CDR3 length: 17 amino acids. V lost 4 bases and J lost 6; bases outside the gene matches: 15. Germline assignment: CDR1 LGHNA and CDR2 YNFKEQ. For the CDR3, the DNA is TGTGCCAGCAGCCGATTTTCGGGAGGCCGGGGGAGCAATGAGCAGTTCTTC. Translating it yields CASSRFSGGRGSNEQFF.

The chain has TRBV27 and TRBJ1-1, with D possibly matching TRBD1 (5 bases). The CDR3 contains 14 residues. Between the trimmed V and J ends, which lost 0 bases and 4 bases, there was a span of 9 bases. Germline CDR1 is MNHEY and CDR2 is SMNVEV (reference sequence). Written as DNA, the CDR3 is TGTGCCAGCAGTTTATCGGGGGGAATCACTGAAGCTTTCTTT. Protein product: CASSLSGGITEAFF.

The J gene is TRBJ2-7, the V gene TRBV10-2; TRBD2 aligns across 10 bases. The length of the CDR3 is 15 residues. Germline-derived CDR1 and CDR2 are WSHSY and SAAADI. J lost 7 bases, V lost 0 bases, and 6 bases had no gene match. The CDR3 region has the DNA TGCGCCAGCAGTGAGTCGAGCGGGAGGGCGGGTGAGCAGTACGTC. It is translated as CASSESSGRAGEQYV.

The V call is TRBV19, the J call TRBJ2-3; D not resolved. The germline V and J ends were trimmed by 1 base and 4 bases, with 12 bases remaining between them. This CDR3 has 15 residues. Germline V lookup: CDR1 LNHDA, CDR2 SQIVND (reference sequence). CDR3 sequence (DNA): TGTGCCAGTAGTATAGTAGTTGCCACGGCAGATACGCAGTATTTT. It translates to CASSIVVATADTQYF.

The chain has TRBV19 and TRBJ1-3; D is possibly TRBD1 (6 bases). Germline assignment: CDR1 LNHDA and CDR2 SQIVND (reference sequence). The ends were cut back, 3 bases at V and 0 bases at J, with 12 bases in the middle. The CDR3 extends over 16 amino acids. The CDR3 region has the DNA TGTGCCAGTAGTATCGCAGGGGCCCGCTCTGGAAACACCATATATTTT. Translating gives CASSIAGARSGNTIYF.

The rearrangement joins TRBV5-1 to TRBJ2-6; 9 bases map to TRBD1. The germline V gene has CDR1 SGHRS and CDR2 YFSETQ. J was trimmed by 4 bases and V by 4 bases; bases with no gene match: 6. There are 16 residues in the CDR3. The CDR3: CASSHTGGAGANVLTF. The DNA of the CDR3 is TGCGCCAGCAGCCATACAGGGGGCGCCGGGGCCAACGTCCTGACTTTC.

The chain couples TRBV5-1 to TRBJ1-2, with no clear D. Germline V CDR1 and CDR2: SGHRS, YFSETQ. This CDR3 is 13 amino acids long. The V end lost 0 bases, the J end lost 6 bases, and 9 bases lay between the germline ends. CDR3: CASSLDSRNGYTF. In DNA form, the CDR3 reads TGCGCCAGCAGCTTGGACAGTAGAAATGGCTACACCTTC.